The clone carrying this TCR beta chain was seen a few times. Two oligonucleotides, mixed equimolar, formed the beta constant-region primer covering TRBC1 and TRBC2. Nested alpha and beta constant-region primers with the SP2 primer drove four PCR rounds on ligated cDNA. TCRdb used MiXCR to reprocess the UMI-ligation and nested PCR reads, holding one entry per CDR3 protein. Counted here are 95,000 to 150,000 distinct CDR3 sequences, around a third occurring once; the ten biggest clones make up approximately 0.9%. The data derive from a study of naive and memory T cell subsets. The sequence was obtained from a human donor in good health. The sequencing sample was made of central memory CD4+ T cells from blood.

This CDR3 is CASLALGTPRVGDTQYF. As DNA, the CDR3 is TGTGCCAGCCTGGCTCTGGGGACACCGAGGGTAGGAGATACGCAGTATTTT. The rearrangement joins TRBV28 to TRBJ2-3; D might be TRBD1 (6 bases). Per germline, CDR1 MDHEN and CDR2 SYDVKM. The CDR3 spans 17 residues. Trimming removed 8 bases from V and 5 bases from J, with 26 bases in between.